The TCR beta chain under discussion was sequenced for a study of long-term antiretroviral therapy in people with HIV. immunoSEQ v3.0 was run at survey level. TCRdb's table, derived via immunoSEQ multiplex PCR, lists solely in-frame clones and lacks some. The sample holds about 33,000 clones, 96% seen once. Deletions cut 6 bases from V and 4 bases from J, with 10 bases between. Germline V gene sequence: CDR1 MRHNA, CDR2 SNTAGT. There are 13 residues in the CDR3. The chain combines TRBV6-4 with TRBJ1-3; unclear D gene. This clonotype was sampled from a man between 25 and 39 years old with HIV. The source was unsorted PBMCs, collected roughly 6.4 years after starting antiretroviral therapy. The CDR3 region is CASRGYQGNTIYF. The CDR3 DNA reads TGTGCCAGCAGGGGCTACCAGGGAAACACCATATATTTT.